These T cell receptor beta chains were read from a single sample in a study of cytomegalovirus exposure and HLA in healthy donors. Clones were sequenced by immunoSEQ multiplex PCR, and TCRdb holds only the in-frame ones, with some missing. The sample shows approximately 170,000 clones, roughly 80% of them seen only once. The sequenced sample consisted of PBMCs. The receptors stem from a man over 45 in good health and CMV-seropositive. CDR3s include the opening cysteine and the closing phenylalanine or tryptophan. The D gene is left open where the match is weak. Clone size appears in some rows only: once, few, many, or a class for an expanded clone.

TRBJ2-7 NA NA TRBV5-1 CASSLAIHSYEQYF TGCGCCAGCAGCTTGGCCATACACTCCTACGAGCAGTACTTC
TRBJ1-1 NA NA TRBV5-4 CASSLTGNTEAFF TGTGCCAGCAGCTTAACGGGGAACACTGAAGCTTTCTTT
TRBJ1-3 NA NA TRBV7-2 CASSPGLYSGNTIYF TGTGCCAGCAGCCCTGGACTTTACTCTGGAAACACCATATATTTT
TRBJ2-7 NA TRBD1 TRBV7-2 CASSSGGTGRNEQYF TGTGCCAGCAGCTCCGGGGGGACAGGGAGAAACGAGCAGTACTTC
TRBJ2-1 once TRBD2 TRBV28 CASSLMEGLAGSNEQFF TGTGCCAGCAGTTTGATGGAGGGACTAGCGGGAAGCAATGAGCAGTTCTTC
TRBJ2-7 NA NA TRBV19 CASSIGGAQTYEQYF TGTGCCAGTAGTATAGGTGGGGCCCAGACCTACGAGCAGTACTTC
TRBJ1-6 NA TRBD1 TRBV27 CASSPLGTGSSYNSPLHF TGTGCCAGCAGTCCCCTGGGGACAGGGAGCTCCTATAATTCACCCCTCCACTTT
TRBJ2-7 NA TRBD1 TRBV5-1 CASSSRDRATQKQYF TGCGCCAGCAGCTCCCGGGACAGGGCTACTCAGAAGCAGTACTTC
TRBJ2-1 NA NA TRBV9 CASSVEGYNEQFF TGTGCCAGCAGCGTAGAGGGGTACAATGAGCAGTTCTTC
TRBJ2-4 once NA TRBV27 CASSPWGLAKNIQYF TGTGCCAGCAGTCCCTGGGGGCTTGCCAAAAACATTCAGTACTTC
TRBJ2-7 NA NA TRBV7-8 CASSLEALVEQYF TGTGCCAGCAGCTTAGAAGCCCTCGTCGAGCAGTACTTC
TRBJ2-7 NA TRBD2 TRBV7-9 CAGTSGSYEQYF TGTGCCGGGACTAGCGGGAGCTACGAGCAGTACTTC
TRBJ1-2 NA TRBD1 TRBV25-1 CASSESGTGKGYTF TGTGCCAGCAGTGAATCCGGGACAGGGAAAGGCTACACCTTC
TRBJ2-1 few TRBD2 TRBV7-2 CASSLSGGSGNNEQFF TGTGCCAGCAGCCTCTCCGGTGGTAGCGGGAACAATGAGCAGTTCTTC
TRBJ2-7 NA TRBD1 TRBV6-6 CASRPEDRGIYEQYF TGTGCCAGCAGACCCGAGGACAGGGGAATTTACGAGCAGTACTTC
TRBJ2-3 NA TRBD1 TRBV27 CASSIRQGGASDDTQYF TGCGCCAGCAGTATCCGACAGGGTGGAGCGTCGGACGATACGCAGTATTTT
TRBJ1-1 NA TRBD1 TRBV18 CASSPKDRPDSEAFF TGTGCCAGCTCACCCAAGGACAGGCCCGACTCTGAAGCTTTCTTT
TRBJ2-2 NA TRBD2 TRBV30 CAWSVLAGGGELFF TGTGCCTGGAGTGTACTAGCGGGAGGCGGGGAGCTGTTTTTT
TRBJ2-1 NA TRBD2 TRBV6-5 CASNLRGTRGNEQFF TGTGCCAGCAATTTAAGGGGGACTAGAGGCAATGAGCAGTTCTTC
TRBJ2-5 NA TRBD1 TRBV18 CASSPRQGPETQYF TGTGCCAGCTCACCCCGACAGGGCCCCGAGACCCAGTACTTC
TRBJ1-4 NA NA TRBV6-5 CASSSSRVGELFF TGTGCCAGCTCATCCTCTCGGGTCGGAGAACTGTTTTTT
TRBJ2-7 NA TRBD2 TRBV10-3 CAIRGTSGGPYSYEQYF TGTGCCATCAGAGGGACTAGCGGGGGGCCCTATTCCTACGAGCAGTACTTC
TRBJ2-3 NA NA TRBV19 CASSMSQGTDTQYF TGTGCCAGTAGTATGAGCCAGGGCACAGATACGCAGTATTTT
TRBJ1-1 few TRBD1 TRBV6-5 CASNDRQGGTEAFF TGTGCCAGCAACGACAGACAGGGAGGCACTGAAGCTTTCTTT
TRBJ1-3 once TRBD1 TRBV2 CASSVAQGATGNTIYF TGTGCCAGCAGCGTAGCCCAGGGGGCAACGGGAAACACCATATATTTT
TRBJ2-7 NA TRBD1 TRBV5-1 CASSLADRSSYEQYF TGCGCCAGCAGCTTGGCGGACAGGAGCTCCTACGAGCAGTACTTC
TRBJ2-2 NA NA TRBV10-1 CASSPHHTGELFF TGCGCCAGCAGTCCACATCACACCGGGGAGCTGTTTTTT
TRBJ2-7 few TRBD1 TRBV11-2 CASSSRDREYEQYF TGTGCCAGCAGCTCCCGGGACAGGGAGTACGAGCAGTACTTC
TRBJ1-2 NA NA TRBV28 CASRPGGGQGYGYTF TGTGCCAGCAGACCCGGGGGGGGGCAAGGCTATGGCTACACCTTC
TRBJ2-1 NA NA TRBV5-1 CASKGLESVANEQFF TGCGCCAGCAAGGGGCTAGAATCAGTTGCTAATGAGCAGTTCTTC
TRBJ2-3 NA NA TRBV4-2 CASSQRSAGEGADTQYF TGTGCCAGCAGCCAACGCTCTGCGGGCGAGGGTGCAGATACGCAGTATTTT
TRBJ1-1 NA TRBD1 TRBV5-1 CASSSTGLMDTEAFF TGCGCCAGCAGCTCGACAGGGCTGATGGACACTGAAGCTTTCTTT
TRBJ2-7 NA NA TRBV6-1 CASSEGRGGYEQYF TGTGCCAGCAGTGAAGGGAGGGGAGGCTACGAGCAGTACTTC
TRBJ1-2 once NA TRBV28 CAAGQPNYGYTF TGTGCGGCGGGGCAGCCAAACTATGGCTACACCTTC
TRBJ2-1 NA NA TRBV25-1 CASTGETAVMFF TGTGCCAGCACGGGGGAGACCGCCGTGATGTTCTTC
TRBJ1-1 NA NA TRBV29-1 CSVWRGTEAFF TGCAGCGTCTGGAGAGGCACTGAAGCTTTCTTT
TRBJ1-1 NA NA TRBV28 CASSYGHFEAFF TGTGCCAGCAGTTACGGACATTTTGAAGCTTTCTTT
TRBJ2-1 few NA TRBV11-2 CASSLGGVSGNEQFF TGTGCCAGCAGCCTCGGTGGGGTCAGCGGAAATGAGCAGTTCTTC
TRBJ1-1 few TRBD1 TRBV28 CASRGQGAPGNTEAFF TGTGCCAGCAGGGGACAGGGGGCGCCGGGGAACACTGAAGCTTTCTTT
TRBJ2-5 NA NA TRBV18 CASSPELAQETQYF TGTGCCAGCTCACCGGAGTTAGCTCAAGAGACCCAGTACTTC
TRBJ2-7 NA TRBD1 TRBV6-1 CASIGGTGRDEQYF TGTGCCAGCATCGGAGGGACAGGAAGGGACGAGCAGTACTTC
TRBJ1-1 NA NA TRBV27 CASSSEGMNTEAFF TGTGCCAGCAGTTCAGAGGGCATGAACACTGAAGCTTTCTTT